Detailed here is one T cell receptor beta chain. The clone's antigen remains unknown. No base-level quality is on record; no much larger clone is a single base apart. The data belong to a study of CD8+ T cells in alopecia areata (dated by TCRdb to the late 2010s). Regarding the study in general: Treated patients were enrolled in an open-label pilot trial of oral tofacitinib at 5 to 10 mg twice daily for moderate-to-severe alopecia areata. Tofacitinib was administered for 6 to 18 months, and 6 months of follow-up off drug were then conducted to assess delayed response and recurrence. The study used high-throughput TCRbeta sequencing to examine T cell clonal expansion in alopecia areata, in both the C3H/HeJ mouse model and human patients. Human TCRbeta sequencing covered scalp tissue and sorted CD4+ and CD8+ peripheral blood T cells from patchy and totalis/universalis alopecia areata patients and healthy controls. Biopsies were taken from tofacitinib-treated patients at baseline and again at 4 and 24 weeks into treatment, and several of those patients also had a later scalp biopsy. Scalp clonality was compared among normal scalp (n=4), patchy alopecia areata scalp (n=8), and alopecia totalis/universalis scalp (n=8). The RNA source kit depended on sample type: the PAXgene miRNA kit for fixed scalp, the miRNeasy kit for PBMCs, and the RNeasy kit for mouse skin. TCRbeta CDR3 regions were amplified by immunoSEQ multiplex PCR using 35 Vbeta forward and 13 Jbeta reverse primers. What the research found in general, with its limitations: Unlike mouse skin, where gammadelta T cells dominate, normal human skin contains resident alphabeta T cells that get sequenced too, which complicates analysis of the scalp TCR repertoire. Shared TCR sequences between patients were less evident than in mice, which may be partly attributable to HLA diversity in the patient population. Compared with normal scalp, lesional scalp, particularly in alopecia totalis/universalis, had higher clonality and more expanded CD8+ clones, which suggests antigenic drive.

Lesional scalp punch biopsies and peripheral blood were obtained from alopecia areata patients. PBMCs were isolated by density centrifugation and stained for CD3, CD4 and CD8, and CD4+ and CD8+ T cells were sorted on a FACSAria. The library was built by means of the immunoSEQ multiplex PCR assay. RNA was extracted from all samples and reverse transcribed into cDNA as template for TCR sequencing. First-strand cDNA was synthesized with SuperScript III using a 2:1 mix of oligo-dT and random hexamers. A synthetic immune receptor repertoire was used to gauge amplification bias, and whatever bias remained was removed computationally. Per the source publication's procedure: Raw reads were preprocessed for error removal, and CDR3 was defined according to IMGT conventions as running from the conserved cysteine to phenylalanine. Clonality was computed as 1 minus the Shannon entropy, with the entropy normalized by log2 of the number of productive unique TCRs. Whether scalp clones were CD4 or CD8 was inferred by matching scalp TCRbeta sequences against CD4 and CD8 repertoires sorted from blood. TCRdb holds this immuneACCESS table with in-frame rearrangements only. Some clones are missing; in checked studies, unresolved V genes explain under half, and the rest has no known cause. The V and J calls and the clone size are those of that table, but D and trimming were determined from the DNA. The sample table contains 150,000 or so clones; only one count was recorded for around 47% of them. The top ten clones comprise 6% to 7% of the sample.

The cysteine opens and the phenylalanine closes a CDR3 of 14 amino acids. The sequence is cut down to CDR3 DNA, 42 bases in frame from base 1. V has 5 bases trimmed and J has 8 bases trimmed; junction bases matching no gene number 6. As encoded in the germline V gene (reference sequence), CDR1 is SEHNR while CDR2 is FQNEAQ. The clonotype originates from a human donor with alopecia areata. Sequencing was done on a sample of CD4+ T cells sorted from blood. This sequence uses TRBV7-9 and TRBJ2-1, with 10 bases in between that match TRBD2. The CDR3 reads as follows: CASSTLAGVHEQFF. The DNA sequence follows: TGTGCCAGCAGCACTCTAGCGGGAGTTCATGAGCAGTTCTTC.